Sequencing of this TCR beta chain was carried out in a study of T cells in Graves' hyperthyroidism and ophthalmopathy. Newly diagnosed hyperthyroidism, duration under 2 months, in patients aged 18 to 65. The investigators amplified TCR beta CDR3 regions from RNA transcripts. TCR CDR3 underwent first-round RT-PCR with the HTBI primer set. TCRdb analysed the multiplex PCR reads with MiXCR anew, one entry per CDR3 protein. This repertoire shows hundreds of thousands of distinct CDR3 sequences, about a sixth found once; its top ten account for around 4%. This clonotype was seen at least ten times. The V gene lost 6 bases and the J gene lost 4 bases, with 13 bases spanning the gap. The germline V gene encodes CDR1 MDHEN and CDR2 SYDVKM. CDR3 length equals 13 residues.

This clonotype was sampled from a woman aged 30 to 39 with Graves' hyperthyroidism. Source material: blood. The genes are TRBV28 and TRBJ2-7; the D gene could be TRBD1 or TRBD2 (5 bases each). The CDR3 sequence is CASRRPGRYEQYF. The CDR3 region has the DNA TGTGCCAGCAGGAGACCGGGACGTTACGAGCAGTACTTC.